These 9 T cell receptor beta chains were all obtained from the same sample, sequenced in a study of CD8 T cells in ankylosing spondylitis. TCRdb re-analysed the 5' RACE reads in MiXCR, keeping a single row per CDR3 protein. The sample consists of fewer than 250,000 distinct CDR3 sequences, approximately 16% of them appearing once. Study findings and constraints: A TCR beta motif made of fewer than 10 highly homologous variants seemed typical of ankylosing spondylitis blood.

No antigen has been assigned to these receptors. Sequenced input: blood, either unsorted or a sorted T cell fraction (not recorded which). These receptors all come from a male donor with ankylosing spondylitis.

This clonotype occurred a few times. The CDR3 nucleotides read TGTGCCATCAGTTTGAACCCAGCGGGGTATGGCTACACCTTC. Translation gives CAISLNPAGYGYTF. The gene calls are TRBV10-3 and TRBJ1-2; D gene ambiguous. V was trimmed by 5 bases and J by 5 bases, leaving 15 bases between them. Germline V gene lookup returns CDR1 ENHRY and CDR2 SYGVKD. There are 14 residues in the CDR3.

The CDR3 region is CASSEASGRAFETQYF. The CDR3 DNA is TGTGCCAGCAGTGAGGCTAGCGGGAGGGCCTTTGAGACCCAGTACTTC. V and J are TRBV2 and TRBJ2-5; 12 positions match TRBD2. V lost 3 bases and J lost 5; bases outside the gene matches: 7. The length of the CDR3 is 16 residues. Germline CDR1 reads SNHLY; CDR2 reads FYNNEI.

In its sample, this clonotype was seen many times. The chain's CDR3 is CASSPGAGNTEAFF. The CDR3 nucleotides read TGTGCCAGCAGCCCAGGGGCTGGGAACACTGAAGCTTTCTTT. This chain joins TRBV12-3 or TRBV12-4 and TRBJ1-1; TRBD1 might be the D (6 bases). CDR3 length equals 14 residues. Trimming stripped 6 bases from V and 1 base from J, with 12 bases between.

The chain carries TRBV30 and TRBJ1-1; D is ambiguous. CDR3 length: 13 amino acids. V was clipped by 4 bases and J by 0 bases, with 9 bases between them. Germline CDR1 GTSNPN, CDR2 SVGIG (reference sequence). In DNA form, the CDR3 reads TGTGCCTGGAACTTGGGCTTGAACACTGAAGCTTTCTTT. Translating gives CAWNLGLNTEAFF.

This clonotype has only a few counts. The CDR3 loop is CSAESTSGNTGELFF. Here the CDR3 DNA reads TGCAGTGCTGAATCGACTAGCGGAAACACCGGGGAGCTGTTTTTT. The V call is TRBV20-1, the J call TRBJ2-2, with TRBD2 matching over 9 bases. The ends lost 5 bases at V and 2 bases at J; junction bases unmatched: 6. This CDR3 has 15 amino acids. CDR1 is DFQATT and CDR2 is SNEGSKA in the germline V gene (reference sequence).

The chain combines TRBV27 with TRBJ2-1; no definite D call. The CDR3 has 17 residues. CDR1 MNHEY and CDR2 SMNVEV come from the germline V gene (reference sequence). V was pared by 6 bases and J by 1 base, with 19 bases between. The CDR3 here is CASSKIRALGSYNEQFF. The CDR3 DNA reads as TGTGCCAGCAGCAAAATCCGGGCCCTCGGGTCCTACAATGAGCAGTTCTTC.

The chain couples TRBV7-9 to TRBJ2-3, with 8 bases lining up with TRBD2. This CDR3 comprises 16 residues. After removal of 2 bases from V and 2 bases from J, the junction contained 6 bases not matched to a gene. In germline, CDR1 is SEHNR, CDR2 FQNEAQ (reference sequence). The CDR3 loop is CASSLLLADTTDTQYF. CDR3 in DNA: TGTGCCAGCAGCTTATTACTAGCGGATACCACAGATACGCAGTATTTT. Drawing the rest from reference TRBV7-9 and TRBJ2-3, the complete variable domain is DTGVSQNPRHKITKRGQNVTFRCDPISEHNRLYWYRQTLGQGPEFLTYFQNEAQLEKSRLLSDRFSAERPKGSFSTLEIQRTEQGDSAMYLCASSLLLADTTDTQYFGPGTRLTVL.

This clonotype came up many times. The V gene is TRBV11-2, the J gene TRBJ2-3; 9 bases match TRBD1. The germline V gene encodes CDR1 SGHAT and CDR2 FQNNGV. The junction had 4 bases not matched to a gene; V was cut back by 5 bases and J by 4 bases. The CDR3 is 14 amino acids. The CDR3 protein is CASSGDRVPDTQYF. The CDR3, as DNA: TGTGCCAGCAGCGGGGACAGGGTTCCAGATACGCAGTATTTT.

This clonotype was detected a few times. V is TRBV19 and J is TRBJ2-1, with a tentative D call TRBD2 (6 bases). In germline, CDR1 is LNHDA, CDR2 SQIVND (reference sequence). This CDR3 is built from 15 residues. Between the trimmed V and J ends, which lost 3 bases and 6 bases, there was a span of 15 bases. The DNA for the CDR3 is TGTGCCAGTAGTATTGGCCTAGCGCCTTCCAATGAGCAGTTCTTC. Its protein product is CASSIGLAPSNEQFF.